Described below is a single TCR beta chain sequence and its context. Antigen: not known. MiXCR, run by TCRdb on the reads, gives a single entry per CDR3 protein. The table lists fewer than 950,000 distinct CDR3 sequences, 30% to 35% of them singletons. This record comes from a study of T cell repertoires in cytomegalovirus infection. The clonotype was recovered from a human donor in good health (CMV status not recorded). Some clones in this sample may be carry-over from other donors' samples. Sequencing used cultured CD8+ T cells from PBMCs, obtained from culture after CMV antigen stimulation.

In nucleotides, the CDR3 is TGTGCCAGTAGTATAGCTCCCGACAATGAGCAGTTCTTC. Its protein is CASSIAPDNEQFF. V usage is TRBV19 and J usage is TRBJ2-1, with D unresolved. V was pared by 1 base and J by 5 bases, with 6 bases between. The CDR3 loop spans 13 amino acids. Germline assignment: CDR1 LNHDA and CDR2 SQIVND (reference sequence).